This T cell receptor (beta chain) was captured in a study of T cell responses to AZD1222 COVID-19 vaccine (dated by TCRdb to the early 2020s). In terms of the full investigation: Because spike-specific TCR depth and breadth did not differ between the two schedules, AZD1222 recipients who got a second dose at roughly 4 weeks were pooled with those who got a second dose at roughly 12 weeks. TCR sequencing was performed for about 250 trial participants, of whom some 200 were given two doses of AZD1222 and some 26 were given two doses of MenACWY control vaccine. Trial participants were enrolled by age into 18-55, 56-69 and 70-plus year subgroups, with roughly 160, 29 and 62 TCR-sequenced participants respectively.

The CDR3 regions of human TCRbeta chains were analyzed by immunosequencing. On the study's bioinformatics: Repertoire TCRs were matched against a reference library of SARS-CoV-2-specific TCRs generated with the MIRA antigen-specificity platform. Breadth was defined as the fraction of unique TCRs that were SARS-CoV-2-associated. Depth was defined as the fraction of total T cells that were SARS-CoV-2-associated. Each spike-specific TCR was assigned to its reactive spike region and to a CD4 or CD8 class using the MIRA data. Log10-transformed breadth and depth values were compared by one-way ANOVA with Sidak's multiple comparisons tests. In TCRdb, the immuneACCESS table is reduced to in-frame sequences with V and J assigned. These tables do not hold every clone; where another copy was compared, an unresolved V gene accounts for under half, and the others remain unexplained. D and trimming were read from the DNA, whereas the V and J calls and clone size are those reported in that table. A total of 70,000 or so clones appear in this sample, approximately 89% of them only once. The ten largest clones capture around 20% of the sample.

The time point label, as the study defines it: baseline before first vaccination. Vaccinee samples came from UK trials COV001 and COV002, including a single-blind randomized controlled phase 2/3 trial of AZD1222 (ChAdOx1 nCoV-19) in healthy adults. For TCRbeta chain sequencing, PBMC samples were collected from trial participants at day 0 and at day 28 after the second dose. What the research found in general, with its limitations: In the small 56-69-year group, the increase in depth fell short of significance, most likely because of low power. Because no day 14 peak-response samples were available, repertoires were characterized only after the peak T cell response. Vaccine-associated CD4 TCRs spanned the whole spike protein, with dominant responses in regions 160-218 and 743-854. Conclusions about previously exposed vaccinees are limited, since just five or six AZD1222 recipients were seropositive for SARS-CoV-2 at baseline. Spike-specific TCR breadth and depth rose significantly after two AZD1222 doses compared with day 0 and with MenACWY recipients. Reportedly, close to half of the unique spike-specific TCRs recognized epitopes lying outside the regions that are mutated in the B.1.351 and B.1.1.7 variants. Participants were mostly white British, with more females than males. The authors suggested clonal diversity may have been underestimated.

V and J lose 1 base and 1 base, and a span of 7 bases separates them. The CDR3, from cysteine to phenylalanine, totals 13 residues. The entry retains the CDR3 DNA only, 39 bases that are in frame from base 1. CDR1 and CDR2 were assigned from the germline V gene as SQVTM and ANQGSEA. Of note for this clone: No antigen is known for it. There are no base qualities to consult, and no much larger clone falls within one base.

The origin of this receptor is an adult in good health. The sequence joins TRBV29-1 to TRBJ2-5; no D gene can be assigned with confidence. This specimen consisted of peripheral blood, obtained on day 0 of AZD1222 vaccination. Here is the DNA: TGCAGCGTTGAAGGTGGGATCCAAGAGACCCAGTACTTC. Its protein is CSVEGGIQETQYF.